The 2 T cell receptor beta chains below all came from one sample that was sequenced in a study of cytomegalovirus exposure and HLA in healthy donors. PCR employed 60 Vbeta and 13 Jbeta primers. Sequencing used immunoSEQ multiplex PCR; TCRdb keeps in-frame clones, though not all of them. The sample carries approximately 100,000 clones, over 60% recorded once. The sequenced sample consisted of PBMCs. The receptors originated from a female donor in good health and CMV-seropositive.

V usage is TRBV21-1 and J usage is TRBJ2-7; the table's D call, TRBD2, has no DNA check behind it. TRBV21-1 is noted as a pseudogene. The length of the CDR3 is 15 residues. CDR3 region: CASSKSGTLVGEQYF. CDR3 nucleotides: TGTGCCAGCAGCAAAAGCGGGACATTAGTGGGGGAGCAGTACTTC.

The chain couples TRBV19 to TRBJ2-1, with TRBD2 identical over 14 bases. Germline values: CDR1 LNHDA, CDR2 SQIVND (reference sequence). V gave up 4 bases and J gave up 7 bases; unmatched junction bases: 15. The CDR3 extends over 19 amino acids. The CDR3 loop reads CASSTNFMGLAGAKNEQFF. The CDR3 nucleotides are TGTGCCAGTAGTACCAACTTCATGGGACTAGCGGGAGCAAAGAATGAGCAGTTCTTC.